Reported below is one T cell receptor (beta chain). The data originate from a study of shared clonotypes between healthy human individuals. Trimming pared 4 bases from V and 5 bases from J, leaving 27 bases between. Per the germline V gene, CDR1 is GTSNPN and CDR2 is SVGIG (reference sequence). The CDR3 is 19 amino acids. Every immunoSEQ plate was one replicate of a subset's evenly spread DNA. Sequencing used immunoSEQ multiplex PCR; TCRdb keeps in-frame clones, though not all of them. The profile covers 490,000 or so clones, with less than 80% appearing a single time and 12% taken by the ten largest.

This sequence originates from a woman aged 40 to 50 in good health. Some clones in this sample may be carry-over from other donors' samples. Source material: PBMCs. The genes are TRBV30 and TRBJ1-6; a possible D gene is TRBD1 (6 bases). In DNA, the CDR3 is TGTGCCTGGAAAGTTTGGGACACGGCGCTAGATCCCGATAATTCACCCCTCCACTTT. Its translation: CAWKVWDTALDPDNSPLHF.